Listed here are 20 T cell receptor beta chains from one sample, sequenced in a study of memory CD8 T cells in hepatitis C reinfection. Time point of the sample: late/post reinfection, 12 to 24 weeks after detection. TCR sequencing was done directly ex vivo on sorted cells, without expansion in vitro. Assay: immunoSEQ multiplex PCR; the TCRdb copy retains only in-frame clones and omits some. The sample gives about 43,000 clones, approximately 92% of which show up once; 0.72% is in the top ten. The sample was naive CD8+ T cells sorted from blood. These receptors all come from a man between 18 and 35 years old with hepatitis C virus infection.

This clone has a single count. The chain employs TRBV6-4 and TRBJ2-2; 11 nucleotides align to TRBD2. CDR3 length: 19 residues. Trimming at V came to 7 bases and at J to 6 bases, leaving 19 bases not matched to a gene. Per the germline V gene, CDR1 is MRHNA and CDR2 is SNTAGT. The DNA of the CDR3 is TGTGCCAGCACCTTCCTCACGGGGATTAGCGGGAGGGCCTCCGGGGAGCTGTTTTTT. This translates into CASTFLTGISGRASGELFF.

The chain combines TRBV4-2 with TRBJ2-4; D is perhaps TRBD2 (6 bases). This CDR3 has 14 residues. V lost 0 bases to trimming and J lost 9 bases, with 12 bases between them. Germline V gene data show CDR1 as LGHNA and CDR2 as YNFKEQ. CDR3 sequence: CASSQDEEGGIQYF. In nucleotides, the CDR3 is TGTGCCAGCAGCCAAGATGAAGAGGGAGGCATTCAGTACTTC.

This chain uses TRBV7-9 with TRBJ1-6, with a possible D match to TRBD1 (6 bases). This CDR3 spans 16 amino acids. The V gene's germline CDR1 is SEHNR and CDR2 FQNEAQ (reference sequence). The V and J ends lost 1 base and 10 bases respectively, with 17 bases between them. CDR3 sequence: CASSLGGPSGGSPLHF. As DNA, the CDR3 is TGTGCCAGCAGCTTAGGTGGGCCATCGGGGGGCTCACCCCTCCACTTT.

V gene TRBV6-5 combines with J gene TRBJ2-7, with 9 bases lining up with TRBD2. Germline values: CDR1 MNHEY, CDR2 SVGAGI. This CDR3 region has 14 residues. J gave up 6 bases and V 3 bases, and 6 bases lay outside the gene matches. The CDR3 here is CASSYAGGPGEQYF. In DNA form, the CDR3 reads TGTGCCAGCAGTTATGCGGGAGGGCCGGGCGAGCAGTACTTC.

The chain joins TRBV7-9 to TRBJ2-2; 8 positions agree with TRBD1. Germline-derived CDR1 and CDR2 are SEHNR and FQNEAQ (reference sequence). V lost 1 base and J lost 6; bases outside the gene matches: 13. The CDR3 runs 18 residues. The CDR3 region has the DNA TGTGCCAGCAGCTTAGTTTTGGGAGCAGGGGGCGCTTCCGGGGAGCTGTTTTTT. Amino acids: CASSLVLGAGGASGELFF.

This chain uses TRBV11-2 with TRBJ2-5; 7 bases match TRBD1. The germline CDR1 and CDR2 sequences are SGHAT and FQNNGV. After removal of 0 bases from V and 3 bases from J, the junction contained 7 bases not matched to a gene. This CDR3 is built from 16 residues. The CDR3 sequence is CASSLDQGGPKETQYF. The CDR3 DNA reads as TGTGCCAGCAGCTTAGATCAAGGGGGCCCCAAAGAGACCCAGTACTTC.

The chain joins TRBV9 to TRBJ2-5; a weak D match, TRBD1 (5 bases). The germline V and J ends were trimmed by 0 bases and 4 bases, with 13 bases remaining between them. This CDR3 has 15 amino acids. Per the germline V gene, CDR1 is SGDLS and CDR2 is YYNGEE. The CDR3 sequence is CASSVEGAVRETQYF. DNA for the CDR3: TGTGCCAGCAGCGTAGAAGGGGCGGTAAGAGAGACCCAGTACTTC.

The rearrangement joins TRBV2 to TRBJ1-3; tentative D call: TRBD1 (5 bases). The CDR3 is 13 amino acids. Germline V gene data show CDR1 as SNHLY and CDR2 as FYNNEI. The germline V and J ends were trimmed by 5 bases and 1 base, with 6 bases remaining between them. CDR3 sequence: CASSYRSGNTIYF. The CDR3 DNA sequence: TGTGCCAGCAGTTACAGGTCTGGAAACACCATATATTTT.

Of note for this clone: The junction differs from germline at one of its ends, possibly a read error. V is TRBV6-5 and J is TRBJ1-1; no definite D call. This CDR3 contains 14 residues. The germline gives CDR1 MNHEY, CDR2 SVGAGI. CDR3 DNA: TGTGCCAGCAGTTACTCACACAGAAACAATGAAGCTTTCTTT. It yields the protein CASSYSHRNNEAFF.

The CDR3 spells CASSSRTVYNEQFF. Written as DNA, the CDR3 is TGTGCCAGCAGTTCCCGGACTGTCTACAATGAGCAGTTCTTC. The rearrangement links TRBV28 to TRBJ2-1; a possible D gene is TRBD2 (5 bases). The V end lost 4 bases, the J end lost 3 bases, and 10 bases lay between the germline ends. This CDR3 region has 14 residues. Germline CDR1 MDHEN, CDR2 SYDVKM.

The chain carries TRBV13 and TRBJ1-1, with D perhaps TRBD1 (6 bases). This CDR3 spans 14 amino acids. Germline CDR1 PRHDT, CDR2 FYEKMQ (reference sequence). V was shortened by 5 bases and J by 4 bases, with 14 bases between the two germline ends. The CDR3 reads CASSLGRGATEAFF. The CDR3 DNA reads TGTGCCAGCAGCCTCGGGAGGGGGGCCACTGAAGCTTTCTTT.

The chain combines TRBV4-1 with TRBJ2-1; 8 bases match TRBD2. The trim removed 0 bases at V and 7 bases at J, leaving 8 bases unmatched. The germline V gene encodes CDR1 MGHRA and CDR2 YSYEKL. The CDR3 runs to 16 residues. The CDR3: CASSQDWGGGSNEQFF. CDR3 sequence (DNA): TGCGCCAGCAGCCAAGATTGGGGCGGGGGGTCGAATGAGCAGTTCTTC.

The rearrangement uses TRBV7-9 and TRBJ1-2; 9 bases are shared with TRBD1. V lost 5 bases and J lost 3; bases outside the gene matches: 7. The CDR3 is 15 amino acids. Germline assignment: CDR1 SEHNR and CDR2 FQNEAQ (reference sequence). CDR3 amino acids: CASSPGQGQDYGYTF. The CDR3 DNA is TGTGCCAGCAGCCCGGGACAGGGACAGGACTATGGCTACACCTTC.

This rearrangement joins TRBV5-6 to TRBJ2-1, with 7 bases matching TRBD2. The V gene end was trimmed by 2 bases and the J gene end by 7 bases; junction bases not matched to a gene: 3. Germline assignment: CDR1 SGHDT and CDR2 YYEEEE. This CDR3 comprises 13 residues. CDR3 in DNA: TGTGCCAGCAGCTTATGGGGGGGAAATGAGCAGTTCTTC. This sequence encodes CASSLWGGNEQFF.

The table lists this clone with a count of one. The chain joins TRBV11-2 to TRBJ2-7; TRBD1 agrees at 7 bases. The CDR3 totals 13 residues. Germline-derived CDR1 and CDR2 are SGHAT and FQNNGV. The CDR3: CASSFSQGTPQDV. The CDR3 DNA is TGTGCCAGCAGCTTTTCACAGGGGACACCTCAGGACGTC.

Concerning this clone itself: The junction does not match germline at one end; this may be a read error. Distinct nucleotide sequences in the sample also encode this CDR3. The chain links TRBV9 to TRBJ2-7; 9 bases line up with TRBD2. Germline V gives CDR1 SGDLS, CDR2 YYNGEE. CDR3 length: 16 amino acids. This chain's CDR3 is CASSPRLAENSYEQYF. CDR3 DNA: TGTGCCAGCAGCCCCCGACTAGCGGAGAACTCCTACGAGCAATACTTC. Combining the CDR3 with reference TRBV9 and TRBJ2-7 gives the whole variable domain DSGVTQTPKHLITATGQRVTLRCSPRSGDLSVYWYQQSLDQGLQFLIQYYNGEERAKGNILERFSAQQFPDLHSELNLSSLELGDSALYFCASSPRLAENSYEQYFGPGTRLTVT.

This chain joins TRBV28 and TRBJ2-1; a possible D gene is TRBD1 (5 bases). Trimming left V 7 bases short and J 3 bases short, with 16 bases between. CDR1 and CDR2 from the germline V gene are MDHEN and SYDVKM. This CDR3 region has 15 residues. The CDR3 loop reads CASTLSTGDYNEQFF. DNA of the CDR3: TGTGCCAGCACCCTCTCAACAGGAGACTACAATGAGCAGTTCTTC.

The chain uses TRBV19 and TRBJ1-1; tentative D call: TRBD1 (5 bases). The CDR3 covers 13 residues. Germline V lookup: CDR1 LNHDA, CDR2 SQIVND (reference sequence). With 10 bases removed from V and 4 bases from J, the gap between germline ends came to 16 bases. The CDR3 loop reads CATSPGIFTEAFF. The DNA of the CDR3 is TGTGCCACAAGCCCAGGGATATTCACTGAAGCTTTCTTT.

The chain couples TRBV4-1 to TRBJ2-7; perhaps TRBD2 as D (5 bases). Germline CDR1 MGHRA, CDR2 YSYEKL. The CDR3 spans 13 residues. V lost 3 bases to trimming and J lost 2 bases, with 8 bases between them. CDR3: CASSQEETYEQYF. The CDR3 nucleotides read TGCGCCAGCAGCCAGGAGGAAACCTACGAGCAGTACTTC.

CDR3 DNA sequence: TGTGCCAGTAGTCCCCCTAGCGGGGAGACCCAGTACTTC. This codes for CASSPPSGETQYF. This chain links TRBV19 with TRBJ2-5; 8 bases align to TRBD2. The V gene end was trimmed by 5 bases and the J gene end by 5 bases; junction bases not matched to a gene: 4. Germline CDR1 LNHDA, CDR2 SQIVND (reference sequence). The CDR3 has 13 amino acids.